This T cell receptor (beta chain) was sequenced for a study of post-analysis software for immune sequencing data. At the level of the study: Secondary progressive, relapsing-remitting and progressive-relapsing multiple sclerosis were among the included disease courses.

Researchers reported that TCR beta cDNA libraries carried unique molecular identifiers. Using its own MiXCR run on the PCR reads, TCRdb lists one record per CDR3 protein. The sample contains roughly 150,000 distinct CDR3 sequences, roughly 34% of which appear only once. Study conclusions and caveats: In patients, TRBV5-6, TRBV5-1 and TRBV20-1 belonged to five or six TRBV segments found more frequently than in controls. Same-batch samples co-clustered strongly by F measure. For normalized Chao1 diversity, multiple sclerosis patients scored significantly lower than controls did.

Worth noting for this clonotype: Its antigen is still unknown.

CDR3 length: 15 amino acids. Germline CDR1 and CDR2: DFQATT and SNEGSKA (reference sequence). This clonotype originated in a girl aged 5-17 years with multiple sclerosis. This specimen was blood, taken after autologous hematopoietic stem cell transplantation. This chain connects TRBV20-1 to TRBJ2-5, with a tentative D call TRBD1 (6 bases). This CDR3 is CSITGQTPEEETQYF. Written as DNA, the CDR3 is TGCAGCATAACTGGACAGACGCCAGAAGAAGAGACCCAGTACTTC.